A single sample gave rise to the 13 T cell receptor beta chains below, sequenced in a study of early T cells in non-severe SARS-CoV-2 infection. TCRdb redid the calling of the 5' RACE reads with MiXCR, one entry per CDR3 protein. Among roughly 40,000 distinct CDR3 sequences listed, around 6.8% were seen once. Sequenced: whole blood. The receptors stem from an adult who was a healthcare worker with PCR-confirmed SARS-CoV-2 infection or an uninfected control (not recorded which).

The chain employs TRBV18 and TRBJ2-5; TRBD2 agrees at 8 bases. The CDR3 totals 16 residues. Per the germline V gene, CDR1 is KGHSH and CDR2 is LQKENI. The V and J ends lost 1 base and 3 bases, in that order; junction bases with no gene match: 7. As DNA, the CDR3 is TGTGCCAGCTCACCACAGCAGGGGCGGGAGGAAGAGACCCAGTACTTC. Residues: CASSPQQGREEETQYF.

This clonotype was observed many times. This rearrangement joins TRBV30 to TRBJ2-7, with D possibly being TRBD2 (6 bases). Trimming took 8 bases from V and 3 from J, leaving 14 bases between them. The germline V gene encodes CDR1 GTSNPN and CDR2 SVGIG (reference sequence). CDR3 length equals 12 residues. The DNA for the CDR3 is TGTGCCGCGAGGGACTGGTTCTACGAGCAGTACTTC. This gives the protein CAARDWFYEQYF.

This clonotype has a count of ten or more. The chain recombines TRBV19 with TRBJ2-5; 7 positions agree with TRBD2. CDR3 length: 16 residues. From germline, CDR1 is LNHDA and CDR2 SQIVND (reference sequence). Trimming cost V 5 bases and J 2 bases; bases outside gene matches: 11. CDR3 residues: CASSFIGLGGQETQYF. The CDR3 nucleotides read TGTGCCAGTAGTTTTATAGGACTAGGTGGGCAAGAGACCCAGTACTTC.

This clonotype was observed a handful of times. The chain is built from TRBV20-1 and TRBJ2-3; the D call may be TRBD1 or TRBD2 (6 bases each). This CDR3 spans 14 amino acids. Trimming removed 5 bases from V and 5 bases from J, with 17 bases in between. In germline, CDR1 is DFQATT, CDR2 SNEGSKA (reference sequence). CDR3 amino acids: CSASWGAQGDTQYF. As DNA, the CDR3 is TGCAGTGCTTCTTGGGGGGCCCAGGGAGATACGCAGTATTTT.

The chain's CDR3 is CASSLIQRGHNEQFF. The CDR3 nucleotides read TGTGCCAGCAGTTTAATCCAGCGGGGGCACAATGAGCAGTTCTTC. The V call is TRBV27, the J call TRBJ2-1, with 8 bases aligning to TRBD2. Germline CDR1 is MNHEY and CDR2 is SMNVEV (reference sequence). This CDR3 comprises 15 residues. J lost 5 bases, V lost 2 bases, and 5 bases had no gene match.

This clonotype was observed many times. The chain's CDR3 is CSARDVRGPHHEQYF. The CDR3 nucleotides are TGCAGTGCTAGAGACGTGCGGGGGCCCCACCACGAGCAGTACTTC. The chain joins TRBV20-1 to TRBJ2-7; maybe TRBD2 (7 bases). Germline V lookup: CDR1 DFQATT, CDR2 SNEGSKA (reference sequence). This CDR3 has 15 residues. V lost 0 bases and J lost 5, with 17 bases in between.

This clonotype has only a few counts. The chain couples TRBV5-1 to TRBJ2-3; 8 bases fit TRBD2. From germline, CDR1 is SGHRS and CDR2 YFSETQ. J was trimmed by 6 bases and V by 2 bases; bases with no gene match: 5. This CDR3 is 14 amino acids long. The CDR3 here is CASSFGGGFDTQYF. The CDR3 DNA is TGCGCCAGCAGCTTTGGCGGGGGGTTCGATACGCAGTATTTT.

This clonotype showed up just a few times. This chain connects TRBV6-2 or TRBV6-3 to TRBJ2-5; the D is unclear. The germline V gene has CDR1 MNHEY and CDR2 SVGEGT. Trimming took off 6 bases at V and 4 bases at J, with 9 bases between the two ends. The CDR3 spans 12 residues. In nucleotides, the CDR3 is TGTGCCAGCAGCCGCCTCCGAGAGACCCAGTACTTC. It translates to CASSRLRETQYF.

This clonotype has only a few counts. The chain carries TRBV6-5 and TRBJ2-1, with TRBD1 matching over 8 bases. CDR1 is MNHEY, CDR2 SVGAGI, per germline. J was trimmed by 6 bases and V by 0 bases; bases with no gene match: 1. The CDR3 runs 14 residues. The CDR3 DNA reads TGTGCCAGCAGTTACTCGCAGGGGGCCAATGAGCAGTTCTTC. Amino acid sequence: CASSYSQGANEQFF.

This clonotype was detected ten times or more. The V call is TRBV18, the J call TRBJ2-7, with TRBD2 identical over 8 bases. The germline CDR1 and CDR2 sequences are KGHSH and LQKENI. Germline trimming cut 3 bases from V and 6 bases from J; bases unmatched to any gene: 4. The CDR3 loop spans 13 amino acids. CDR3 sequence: CASSPHAGGEQYF. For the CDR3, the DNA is TGTGCCAGCTCACCCCATGCGGGGGGCGAGCAGTACTTC.

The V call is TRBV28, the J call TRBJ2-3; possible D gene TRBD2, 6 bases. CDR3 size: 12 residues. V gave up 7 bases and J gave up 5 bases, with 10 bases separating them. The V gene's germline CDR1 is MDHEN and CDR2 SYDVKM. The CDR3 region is CASNRGEDTQYF. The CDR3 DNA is TGTGCCAGCAACCGCGGGGAAGATACGCAGTATTTT.

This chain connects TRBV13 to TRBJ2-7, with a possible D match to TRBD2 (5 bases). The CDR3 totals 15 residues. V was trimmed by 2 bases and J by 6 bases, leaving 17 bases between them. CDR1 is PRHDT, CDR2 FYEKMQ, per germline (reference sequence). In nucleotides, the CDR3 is TGTGCCAGCAGCTTAATTGGCGGAGGCCTACTCGAGCAGTACTTC. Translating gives CASSLIGGGLLEQYF.

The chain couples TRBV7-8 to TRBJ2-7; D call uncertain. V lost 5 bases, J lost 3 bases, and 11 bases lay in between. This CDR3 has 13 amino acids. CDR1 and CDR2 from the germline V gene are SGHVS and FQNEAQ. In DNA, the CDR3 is TGTGCCAGCAGCACCGGACCCGACTACGAGCAGTACTTC. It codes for CASSTGPDYEQYF.